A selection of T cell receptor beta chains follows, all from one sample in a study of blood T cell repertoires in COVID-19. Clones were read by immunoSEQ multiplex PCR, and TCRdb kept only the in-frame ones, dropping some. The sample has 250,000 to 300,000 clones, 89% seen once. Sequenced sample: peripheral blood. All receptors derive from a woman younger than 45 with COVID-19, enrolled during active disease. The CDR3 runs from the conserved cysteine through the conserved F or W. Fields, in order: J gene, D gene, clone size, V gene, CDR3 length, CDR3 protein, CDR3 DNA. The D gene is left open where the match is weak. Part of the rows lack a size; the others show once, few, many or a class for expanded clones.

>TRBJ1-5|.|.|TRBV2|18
CASSYYRETAGYNQPQHF
TGTGCCAGCAGCTATTACAGGGAAACGGCTGGATACAATCAGCCCCAGCATTTT
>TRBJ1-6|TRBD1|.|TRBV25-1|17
CASSEFRGQGVNSPLHF
TGTGCCAGCAGTGAATTCAGGGGACAGGGGGTCAATTCACCCCTCCACTTT
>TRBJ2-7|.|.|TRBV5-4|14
CASSPPQAPYEQYF
TGTGCCAGCAGCCCGCCCCAGGCCCCCTACGAGCAGTACTTC
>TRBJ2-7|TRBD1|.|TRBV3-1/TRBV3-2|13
CASSRGQGYEQYF
TGTGCCAGCAGCCGCGGACAGGGCTACGAGCAGTACTTC
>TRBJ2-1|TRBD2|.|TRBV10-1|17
CASSDVMVAGGYNEQFF
TGCGCCAGCAGCGACGTTATGGTAGCGGGGGGGTACAATGAGCAGTTCTTC
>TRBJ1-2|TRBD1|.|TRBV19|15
CASSIGTGAHYGYTF
TGTGCCAGTAGTATTGGGACAGGGGCCCACTATGGCTACACCTTC
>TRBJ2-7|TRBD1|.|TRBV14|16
CASSQAPGTGPYEQYF
TGTGCCAGCAGCCAAGCTCCGGGGACAGGGCCCTACGAGCAGTACTTC
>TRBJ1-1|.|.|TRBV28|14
CASSLGSMNTEAFF
TGTGCCAGCAGTTTAGGTTCTATGAACACTGAAGCTTTCTTT
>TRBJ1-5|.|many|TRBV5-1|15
CASSFRGRGSQPQHF
TGCGCCAGCAGCTTTCGTGGGAGGGGCTCTCAGCCCCAGCATTTT
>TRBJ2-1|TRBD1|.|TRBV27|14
CASADRGPDNEQFF
TGTGCCAGCGCTGACAGGGGGCCCGATAATGAGCAGTTCTTC
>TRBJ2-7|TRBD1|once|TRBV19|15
CASSLGTGGFYEQYF
TGTGCCAGTAGTCTCGGGACAGGGGGCTTCTACGAGCAGTACTTC
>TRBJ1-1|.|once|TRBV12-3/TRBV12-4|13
CASSWDISYEAFF
TGTGCCAGCAGTTGGGACATTTCGTATGAAGCTTTCTTT
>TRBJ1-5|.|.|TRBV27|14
CASSLSGDNQPQHF
TGTGCCAGCAGTTTATCAGGGGATAATCAGCCCCAGCATTTT
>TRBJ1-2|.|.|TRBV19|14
CASIPGSTNYGYTF
TGTGCCAGTATTCCGGGATCTACAAACTATGGCTACACCTTC
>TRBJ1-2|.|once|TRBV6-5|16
CASSWQGFKFNYGYTF
TGTGCCAGCAGTTGGCAGGGCTTTAAATTTAACTATGGCTACACCTTC
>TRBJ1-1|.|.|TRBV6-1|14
CASSDWVGGTEAFF
TGTGCCAGCAGTGATTGGGTCGGGGGCACTGAAGCTTTCTTT
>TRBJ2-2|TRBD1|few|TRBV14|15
CASSLTGAVTGELFF
TGTGCCAGCAGTTTGACAGGGGCGGTCACCGGGGAGCTGTTTTTT
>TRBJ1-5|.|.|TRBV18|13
CASSPGRDQPQHF
TGTGCCAGCTCTCCGGGGAGGGATCAGCCCCAGCATTTT
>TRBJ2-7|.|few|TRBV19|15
CASSIVGQQTYEQYF
TGTGCCAGTAGTATAGTAGGACAGCAAACCTACGAGCAGTACTTC
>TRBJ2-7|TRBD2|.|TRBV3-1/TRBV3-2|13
CASSQEGGSEQYF
TGTGCCAGCAGCCAAGAGGGAGGGAGCGAGCAGTACTTC
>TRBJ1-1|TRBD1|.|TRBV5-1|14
CASSLGDSDTEAFF
TGCGCCAGCAGCTTGGGGGACAGTGACACTGAAGCTTTCTTT
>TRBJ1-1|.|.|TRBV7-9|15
CASSLARAIRTEAFF
TGTGCCAGCAGCTTAGCGCGGGCGATTAGGACTGAAGCTTTCTTT
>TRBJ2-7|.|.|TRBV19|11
CASSLGYEQYF
TGTGCCAGTAGTCTCGGTTACGAGCAGTACTTC
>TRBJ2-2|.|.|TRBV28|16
CASSLDEEGEVRELFF
TGTGCCAGCAGTTTAGACGAGGAAGGGGAAGTCCGGGAGCTGTTTTTT
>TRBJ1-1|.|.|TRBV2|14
CASLLPTMNTEAFF
TGTGCCAGCCTCCTTCCCACAATGAACACTGAAGCTTTCTTT
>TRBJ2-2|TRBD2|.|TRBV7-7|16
CASSRVAGLDTGELFF
TGTGCCAGCAGCCGAGTAGCGGGGTTGGACACCGGGGAGCTGTTTTTT
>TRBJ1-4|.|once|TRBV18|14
CASSPGRGNEKLFF
TGTGCCAGCTCACCTGGAAGGGGAAATGAAAAACTGTTTTTT
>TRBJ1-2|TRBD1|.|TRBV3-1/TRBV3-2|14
CASRKTQGARGYTF
TGTGCCAGCAGGAAGACACAGGGGGCTCGTGGCTACACCTTC